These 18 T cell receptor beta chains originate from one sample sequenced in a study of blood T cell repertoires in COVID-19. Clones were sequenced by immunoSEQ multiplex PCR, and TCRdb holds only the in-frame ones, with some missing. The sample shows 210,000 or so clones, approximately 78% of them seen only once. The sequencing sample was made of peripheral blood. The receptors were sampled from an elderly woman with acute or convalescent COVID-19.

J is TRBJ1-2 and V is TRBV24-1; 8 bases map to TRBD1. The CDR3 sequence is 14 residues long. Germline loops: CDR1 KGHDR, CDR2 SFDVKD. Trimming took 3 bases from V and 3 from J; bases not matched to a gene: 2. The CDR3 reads CATSDPTGDYGYTF. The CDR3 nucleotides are TGTGCCACCAGTGATCCGACAGGGGACTATGGCTACACCTTC.

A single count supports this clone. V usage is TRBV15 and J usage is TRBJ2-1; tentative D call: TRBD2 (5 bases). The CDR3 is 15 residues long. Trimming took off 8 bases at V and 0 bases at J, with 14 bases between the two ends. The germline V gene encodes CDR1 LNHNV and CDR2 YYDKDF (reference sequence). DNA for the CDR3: TGTGCCACCGCCCCGCGAGGGAACTCCTACAATGAGCAGTTCTTC. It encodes CATAPRGNSYNEQFF.

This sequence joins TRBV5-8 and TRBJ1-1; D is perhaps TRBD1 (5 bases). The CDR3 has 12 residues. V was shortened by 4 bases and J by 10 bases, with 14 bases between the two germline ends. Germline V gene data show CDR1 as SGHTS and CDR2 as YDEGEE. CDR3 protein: CASSLTSGRAFF. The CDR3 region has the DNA TGTGCCAGCAGCCTAACCTCAGGGCGAGCTTTCTTT.

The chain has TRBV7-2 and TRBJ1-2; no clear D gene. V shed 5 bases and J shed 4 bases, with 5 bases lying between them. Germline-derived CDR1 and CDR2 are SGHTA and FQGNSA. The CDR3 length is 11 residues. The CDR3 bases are TGTGCCAGCAGCCCGAGCTATGGCTACACCTTC. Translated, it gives CASSPSYGYTF. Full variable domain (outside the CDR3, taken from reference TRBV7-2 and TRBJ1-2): GAGVSQSPSNKVTEKGKDVELRCDPISGHTALYWYRQSLGQGLEFLIYFQGNSAPDKSGLPSDRFSAERTGGSVSTLTIQRTQQEDSAVYLCASSPSYGYTFGSGTRLTVV.

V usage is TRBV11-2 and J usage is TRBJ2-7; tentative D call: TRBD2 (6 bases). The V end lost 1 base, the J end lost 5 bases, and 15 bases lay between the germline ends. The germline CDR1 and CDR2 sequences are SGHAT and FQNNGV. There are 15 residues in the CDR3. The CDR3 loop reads CASSLVPGEPHEQYF. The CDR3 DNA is TGTGCCAGCAGCTTAGTACCGGGAGAACCCCACGAGCAGTACTTC.

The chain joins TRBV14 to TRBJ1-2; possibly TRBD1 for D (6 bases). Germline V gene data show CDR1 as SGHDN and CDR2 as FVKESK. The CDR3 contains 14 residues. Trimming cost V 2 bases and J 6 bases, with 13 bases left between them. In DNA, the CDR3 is TGTGCCAGCAGCCAAATGGGACAAGCCAATGGCTACACCTTC. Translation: CASSQMGQANGYTF.

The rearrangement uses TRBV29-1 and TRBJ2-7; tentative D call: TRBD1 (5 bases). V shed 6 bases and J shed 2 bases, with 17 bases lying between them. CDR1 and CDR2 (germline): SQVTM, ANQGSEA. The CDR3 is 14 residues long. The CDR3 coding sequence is TGCAGCGTCCTCTCTGGACAAACACCCTACGAGCAGTACTTC. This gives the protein CSVLSGQTPYEQYF.

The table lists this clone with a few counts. CDR3 coding DNA: TGTGCCAGCAGCCAATCCTCCGCCACTATAGCGGATACGCAGTATTTT. This codes for CASSQSSATIADTQYF. The chain joins TRBV4-2 to TRBJ2-3; D is perhaps TRBD2 (5 bases). The CDR3 is 16 residues long. V was clipped by 2 bases and J by 6 bases, with 18 bases between them. Germline V gives CDR1 LGHNA, CDR2 YNFKEQ.

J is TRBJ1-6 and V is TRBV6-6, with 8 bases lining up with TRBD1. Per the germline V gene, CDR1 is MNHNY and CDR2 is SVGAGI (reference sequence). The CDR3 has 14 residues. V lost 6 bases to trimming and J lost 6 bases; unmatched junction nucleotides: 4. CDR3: CASRATGGNSPLHF. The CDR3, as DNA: TGTGCCAGCAGGGCCACAGGGGGTAATTCACCCCTCCACTTT.

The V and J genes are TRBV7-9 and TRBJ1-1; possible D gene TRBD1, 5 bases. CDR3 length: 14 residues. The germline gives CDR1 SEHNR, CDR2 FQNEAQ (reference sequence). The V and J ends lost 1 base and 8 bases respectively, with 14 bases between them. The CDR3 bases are TGTGCCAGCAGCTTAGGGGGCCTTGGACAAGAAGCTTTCTTT. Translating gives CASSLGGLGQEAFF.

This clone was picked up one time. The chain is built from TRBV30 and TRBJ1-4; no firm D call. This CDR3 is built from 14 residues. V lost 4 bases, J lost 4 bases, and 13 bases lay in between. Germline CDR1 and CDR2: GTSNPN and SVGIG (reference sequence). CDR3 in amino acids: CAWMRGSFNEKLFF. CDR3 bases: TGTGCCTGGATGCGAGGGAGTTTTAATGAAAAACTGTTTTTT. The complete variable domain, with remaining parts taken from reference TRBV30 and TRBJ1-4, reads SQTIHQWPATLVQPVGSPLSLECTVEGTSNPNLYWYRQAAGRGLQLLFYSVGIGQISSEVPQNLSASRPQDRQFILSSKKLLLSDSGFYLCAWMRGSFNEKLFFGSGTQLSVL.

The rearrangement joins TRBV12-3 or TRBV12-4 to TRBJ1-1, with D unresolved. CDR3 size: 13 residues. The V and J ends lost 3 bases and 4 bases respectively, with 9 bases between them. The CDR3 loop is CASSFEGGTEAFF. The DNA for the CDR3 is TGTGCCAGCAGTTTTGAGGGAGGCACTGAAGCTTTCTTT.

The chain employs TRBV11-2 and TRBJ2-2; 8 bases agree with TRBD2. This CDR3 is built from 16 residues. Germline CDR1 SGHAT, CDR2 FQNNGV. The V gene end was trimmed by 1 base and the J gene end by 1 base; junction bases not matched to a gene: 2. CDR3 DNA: TGTGCCAGCAGCTTAGGTGCGGGAGGGAACACCGGGGAGCTGTTTTTT. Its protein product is CASSLGAGGNTGELFF. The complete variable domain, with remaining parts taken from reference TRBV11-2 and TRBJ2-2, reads EAGVAQSPRYKIIEKRQSVAFWCNPISGHATLYWYQQILGQGPKLLIQFQNNGVVDDSQLPKDRFSAERLKGVDSTLKIQPAKLEDSAVYLCASSLGAGGNTGELFFGEGSRLTVL.

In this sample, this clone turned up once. The CDR3 DNA reads TGTGCCTGGAGTGAGAACGGGAGCGAGCAGTACTTC. This encodes CAWSENGSEQYF. This chain connects TRBV30 to TRBJ2-7; D possibly corresponds to TRBD2 (6 bases). The V end was cut by 1 base, the J end by 6 bases, with 10 bases between. Germline V lookup: CDR1 GTSNPN, CDR2 SVGIG (reference sequence). The CDR3 loop spans 12 amino acids.

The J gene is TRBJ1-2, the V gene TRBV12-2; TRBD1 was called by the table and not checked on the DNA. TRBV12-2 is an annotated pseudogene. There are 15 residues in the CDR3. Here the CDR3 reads CASRVVRQGLGGYTF. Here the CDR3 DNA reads TGTGCAAGTCGCGTGGTTCGACAGGGACTTGGGGGCTACACCTTC.

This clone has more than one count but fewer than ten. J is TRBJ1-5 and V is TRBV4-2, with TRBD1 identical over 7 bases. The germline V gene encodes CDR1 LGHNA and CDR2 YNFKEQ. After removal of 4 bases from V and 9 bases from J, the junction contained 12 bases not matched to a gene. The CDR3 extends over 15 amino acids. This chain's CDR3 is CASSPSRDSPRPQHF. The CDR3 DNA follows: TGTGCCAGCAGCCCCAGCCGGGACAGTCCTCGGCCCCAGCATTTT.

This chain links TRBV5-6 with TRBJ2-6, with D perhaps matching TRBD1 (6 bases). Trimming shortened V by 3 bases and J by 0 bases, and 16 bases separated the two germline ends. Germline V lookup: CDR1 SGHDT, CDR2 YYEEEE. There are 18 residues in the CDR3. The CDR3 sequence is CASSSRQVTDSGANVLTF. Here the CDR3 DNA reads TGTGCCAGCAGCTCTCGACAGGTGACCGACTCTGGGGCCAACGTCCTGACTTTC.

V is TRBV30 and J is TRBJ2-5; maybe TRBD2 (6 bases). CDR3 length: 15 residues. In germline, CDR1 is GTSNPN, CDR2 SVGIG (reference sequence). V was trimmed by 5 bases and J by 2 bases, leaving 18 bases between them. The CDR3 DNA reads TGTGCCTGGGCTCGCGGACTAAACACACAAGAGACCCAGTACTTC. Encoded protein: CAWARGLNTQETQYF.